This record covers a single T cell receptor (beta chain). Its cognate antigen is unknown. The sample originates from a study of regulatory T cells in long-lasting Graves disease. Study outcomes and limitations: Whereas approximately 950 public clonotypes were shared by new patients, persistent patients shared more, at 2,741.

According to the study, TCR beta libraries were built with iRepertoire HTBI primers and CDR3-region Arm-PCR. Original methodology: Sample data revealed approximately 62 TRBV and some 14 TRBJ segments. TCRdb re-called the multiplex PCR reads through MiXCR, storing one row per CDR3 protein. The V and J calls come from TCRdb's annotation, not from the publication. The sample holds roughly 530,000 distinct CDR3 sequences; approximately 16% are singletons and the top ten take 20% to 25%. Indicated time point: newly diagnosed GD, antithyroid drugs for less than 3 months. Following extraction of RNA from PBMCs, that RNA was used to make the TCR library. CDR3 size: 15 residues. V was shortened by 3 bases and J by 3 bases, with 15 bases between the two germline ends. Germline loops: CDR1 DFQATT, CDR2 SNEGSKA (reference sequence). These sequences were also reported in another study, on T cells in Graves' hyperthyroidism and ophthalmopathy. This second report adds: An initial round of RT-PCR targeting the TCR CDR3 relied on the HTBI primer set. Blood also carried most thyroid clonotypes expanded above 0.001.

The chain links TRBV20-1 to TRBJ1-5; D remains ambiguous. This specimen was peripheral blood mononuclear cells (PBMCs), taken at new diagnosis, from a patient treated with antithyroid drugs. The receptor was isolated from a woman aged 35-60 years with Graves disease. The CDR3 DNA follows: TGCAGTGCTAGTGACCCCTTTGGGGACAATCAGCCCCAGCATTTT. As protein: CSASDPFGDNQPQHF.